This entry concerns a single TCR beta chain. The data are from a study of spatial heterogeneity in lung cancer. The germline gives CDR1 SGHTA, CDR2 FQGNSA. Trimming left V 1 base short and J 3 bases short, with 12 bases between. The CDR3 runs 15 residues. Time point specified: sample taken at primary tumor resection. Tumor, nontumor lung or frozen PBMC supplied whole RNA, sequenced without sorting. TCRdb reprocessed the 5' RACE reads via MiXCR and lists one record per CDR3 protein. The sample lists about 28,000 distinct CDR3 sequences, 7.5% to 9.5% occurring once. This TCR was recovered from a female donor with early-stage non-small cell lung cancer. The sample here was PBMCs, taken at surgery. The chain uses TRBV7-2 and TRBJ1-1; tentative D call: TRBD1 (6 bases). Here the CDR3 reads CASSLDPGAHTEAFF. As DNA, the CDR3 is TGTGCCAGCAGCTTAGATCCGGGGGCTCACACTGAAGCTTTCTTT.